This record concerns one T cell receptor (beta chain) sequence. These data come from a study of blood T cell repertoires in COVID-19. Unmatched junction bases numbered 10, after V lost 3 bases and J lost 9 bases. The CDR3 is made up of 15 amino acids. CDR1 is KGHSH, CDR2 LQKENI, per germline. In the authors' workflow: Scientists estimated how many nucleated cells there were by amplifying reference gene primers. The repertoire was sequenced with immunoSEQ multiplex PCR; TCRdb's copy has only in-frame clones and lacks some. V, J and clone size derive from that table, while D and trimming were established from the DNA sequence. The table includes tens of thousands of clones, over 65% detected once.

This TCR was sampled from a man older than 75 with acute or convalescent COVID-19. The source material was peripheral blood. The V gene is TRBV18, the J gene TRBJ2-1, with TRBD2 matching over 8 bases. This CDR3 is CASSPDQGLAAEQFF. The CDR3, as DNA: TGTGCCAGCTCACCCGATCAAGGACTAGCCGCTGAGCAGTTCTTC.